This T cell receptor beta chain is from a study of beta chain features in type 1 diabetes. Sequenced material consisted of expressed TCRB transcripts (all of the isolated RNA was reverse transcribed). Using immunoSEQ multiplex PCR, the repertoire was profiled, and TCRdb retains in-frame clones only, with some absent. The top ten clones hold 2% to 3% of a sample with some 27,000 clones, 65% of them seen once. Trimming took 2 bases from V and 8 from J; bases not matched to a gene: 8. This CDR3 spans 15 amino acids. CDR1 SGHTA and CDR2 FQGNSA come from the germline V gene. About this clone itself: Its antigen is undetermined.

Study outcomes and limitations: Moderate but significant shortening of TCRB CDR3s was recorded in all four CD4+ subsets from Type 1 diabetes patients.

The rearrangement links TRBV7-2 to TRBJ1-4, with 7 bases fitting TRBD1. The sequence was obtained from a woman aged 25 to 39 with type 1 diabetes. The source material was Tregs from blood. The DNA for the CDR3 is TGTGCCAGCAGCTTAACCCCGACAGGGTACGAAAAACTGTTTTTT. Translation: CASSLTPTGYEKLFF.